A single sample is the source of the 14 T cell receptor beta chains below, sequenced in a study of blood T cell repertoires in COVID-19. Sequencing was performed with immunoSEQ multiplex PCR; in TCRdb, only in-frame clones are kept and a portion is missing. The repertoire consists of 360,000 or so clones, with 80% to 85% occurring once and the leading ten covering about 4.8%. Sequencing was performed on PBMCs or T cells enriched from blood (not recorded which). All receptors derive from a woman aged 45 to 65 who had recovered from COVID-19.

This chain uses TRBV4-3 with TRBJ1-1; a weak D match, TRBD1 (6 bases). The ends were cut back, 1 base at V and 10 bases at J, with 16 bases in the middle. This CDR3 contains 14 residues. The germline V gene encodes CDR1 LGHNA and CDR2 YSLEER. The CDR3 is CASSQGPGVWRAFF. CDR3 nucleotide sequence: TGCGCCAGCAGCCAAGGTCCAGGGGTTTGGCGAGCTTTCTTT.

This clone was picked up one time. The chain couples TRBV5-1 to TRBJ2-7; TRBD1 might be the D (5 bases). This CDR3 is 15 amino acids long. V was cut by 1 base and J by 4 bases, with 15 bases left in between. Germline CDR1 reads SGHRS; CDR2 reads YFSETQ. CDR3 coding DNA: TGCGCCAGCAGCTTGAACCCCACCGACAGATACGAGCAGTACTTC. As protein: CASSLNPTDRYEQYF.

V and J are TRBV7-2 and TRBJ2-6; 7 bases are shared with TRBD1. Germline CDR1 and CDR2: SGHTA and FQGNSA. The CDR3 runs to 15 residues. J lost 2 bases, V lost 6 bases, and 4 bases had no gene match. In nucleotides, the CDR3 is TGTGCCAGCAGGGCCGGGACAGCTGGGGCCAACGTCCTGACTTTC. Its translation is CASRAGTAGANVLTF.

V usage is TRBV2 and J usage is TRBJ1-2, with 10 positions matching TRBD1. The CDR3 runs 15 residues. Unmatched junction bases numbered 7, after V lost 6 bases and J lost 3 bases. Germline-derived CDR1 and CDR2 are SNHLY and FYNNEI. The DNA for the CDR3 is TGTGCCAGCAGGGGTTGGGACAGGGGACACTATGGCTACACCTTC. Protein product: CASRGWDRGHYGYTF.

This rearrangement joins TRBV28 to TRBJ1-2; 7 bases line up with TRBD1. Trimming removed 6 bases from V and 2 bases from J; junction bases left unmatched: 3. This CDR3 has 13 amino acids. CDR1 and CDR2 from the germline V gene are MDHEN and SYDVKM. CDR3 region: CASRRQGNYGYTF. CDR3 nucleotides: TGTGCCAGCAGACGACAGGGAAACTATGGCTACACCTTC.

CDR3 loop: CASSLVGGRAGNEQFF. As DNA, the CDR3 is TGTGCCAGCAGCTTAGTGGGCGGGAGGGCCGGTAATGAGCAGTTCTTC. The chain carries TRBV7-8 and TRBJ2-1; 9 bases match TRBD2. Unmatched junction bases numbered 8, after V lost 1 base and J lost 7 bases. Germline V gene data show CDR1 as SGHVS and CDR2 as FQNEAQ. This CDR3 contains 16 residues.

This chain joins TRBV30 and TRBJ2-2; a possible D gene is TRBD1 (6 bases). Trimming took off 5 bases at V and 2 bases at J, with 9 bases between the two ends. CDR3 size: 13 residues. Germline lookup yields CDR1 GTSNPN and CDR2 SVGIG (reference sequence). CDR3 in amino acids: CAWEGTNTGELFF. The CDR3 region has the DNA TGTGCCTGGGAGGGGACAAACACCGGGGAGCTGTTTTTT.

V is TRBV19 and J is TRBJ2-5, with D perhaps TRBD1 (6 bases). The V and J ends lost 0 bases and 1 base respectively, with 6 bases between them. The CDR3 is made up of 14 amino acids. The germline V gene has CDR1 LNHDA and CDR2 SQIVND (reference sequence). DNA for the CDR3: TGTGCCAGTAGTATAGAAGGGGGCCAAGAGACCCAGTACTTC. It yields the protein CASSIEGGQETQYF.

The chain links TRBV19 to TRBJ2-7; perhaps TRBD1 as D (5 bases). Germline V gene sequence: CDR1 LNHDA, CDR2 SQIVND (reference sequence). The CDR3 runs 15 residues. V dropped 6 bases and J dropped 0 bases, with 15 bases sitting between them. The CDR3 bases are TGTGCCAGTAGACAGACAGACCTTAGCTCCTACGAGCAGTACTTC. As protein: CASRQTDLSSYEQYF.

The genes are TRBV27 and TRBJ1-1; TRBD1 matches 8 bases. With V trimmed by 6 bases and J by 10 bases, 13 bases remained unmatched. This CDR3 is 14 amino acids long. CDR1 and CDR2 (germline): MNHEY, SMNVEV (reference sequence). CDR3 in DNA: TGTGCCAGCAGCCAATACGGACAGGGAGGCAGAGCTTTCTTT. Residues: CASSQYGQGGRAFF.

The chain links TRBV4-2 to TRBJ2-3; the match to TRBD2 covers 8 bases. CDR3 length: 17 residues. Germline V gene data show CDR1 as LGHNA and CDR2 as YNFKEQ. The J segment lost 0 bases and the V segment lost 5 bases, leaving 10 bases of the junction unmatched. CDR3 residues: CASSAGQQRGSTDTQYF. CDR3 nucleotides: TGTGCCAGCAGCGCGGGGCAACAGCGGGGGAGCACAGATACGCAGTATTTT.

V usage is TRBV11-2 and J usage is TRBJ1-1, with D tentatively TRBD1 (5 bases). V shed 5 bases and J shed 3 bases, with 10 bases lying between them. This CDR3 is 13 amino acids long. Germline V gene data show CDR1 as SGHAT and CDR2 as FQNNGV. The CDR3 sequence: CASSPGGDTEAFF. In DNA form, the CDR3 reads TGTGCCAGCAGCCCGGGGGGGGACACTGAAGCTTTCTTT.

The rearrangement links TRBV29-1 to TRBJ1-1; TRBD1 is a possible D gene (5 bases). Trimming took 4 bases from V and 8 from J, leaving 8 bases between them. The CDR3 is 10 amino acids. CDR1 and CDR2 (germline): SQVTM, ANQGSEA. CDR3 in amino acids: CSVGDSEAFF. In DNA form, the CDR3 reads TGCAGCGTTGGTGACAGCGAAGCTTTCTTT.

The chain recombines TRBV19 with TRBJ2-7; 10 bases match TRBD2. CDR1 and CDR2 from the germline V gene are LNHDA and SQIVND (reference sequence). CDR3 length: 16 amino acids. V shed 4 bases, J shed 2 bases, and the junction held 8 bases outside the gene matches. Here the CDR3 DNA reads TGTGCCAGTAGTAAAGCGGGAGGGACCCGCACCTACGAGCAGTACTTC. It codes for CASSKAGGTRTYEQYF.